Detailed here is one TCR beta chain. As processed by the authors: Counts of nucleated cells, estimated from reference gene primer amplification, were obtained. TCRdb's table, derived via immunoSEQ multiplex PCR, lists solely in-frame clones and lacks some. D and trimming were read from the DNA, whereas the V and J calls and clone size are those reported in that table. The data show around 63,000 clones, approximately 81% seen once. CDR1 SGHVS and CDR2 FQNEAQ come from the germline V gene. The CDR3 sequence is 15 residues long. With 7 bases removed from V and 4 bases from J, the gap between germline ends came to 19 bases. This record belongs to a study of blood T cell repertoires in COVID-19. Study at large: Spain, Italy and the United States supplied samples that represented acute and convalescent COVID-19. PBMCs, B-cell-depleted T cells, or T cells were the source of the cDNA or gDNA that made up the material.

Material for sequencing was peripheral blood. The chain carries TRBV7-8 and TRBJ2-5; D is uncertain. The sequence was collected from an elderly woman with active or convalescent COVID-19. The CDR3 sequence: CASTEVNGVGETQYF. The CDR3 region has the DNA TGTGCCAGCACTGAGGTGAATGGAGTGGGAGAGACCCAGTACTTC.